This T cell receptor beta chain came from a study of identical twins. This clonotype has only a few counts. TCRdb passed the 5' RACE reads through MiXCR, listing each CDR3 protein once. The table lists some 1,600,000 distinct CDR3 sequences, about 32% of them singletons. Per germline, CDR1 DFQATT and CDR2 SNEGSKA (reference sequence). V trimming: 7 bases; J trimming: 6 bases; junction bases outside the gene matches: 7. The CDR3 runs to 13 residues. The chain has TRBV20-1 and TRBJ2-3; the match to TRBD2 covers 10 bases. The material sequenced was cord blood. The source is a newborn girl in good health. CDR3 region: CSVRAGGWDTQYF. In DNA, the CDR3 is TGCAGTGTTCGAGCGGGGGGGTGGGATACGCAGTATTTT.